This record covers a single TCR beta chain. In this sample, this clonotype turned up a few times. What this receptor recognizes is not known. Base qualities are missing; no much larger clone stands one base away. Preparation of the library involved PCR. At the Johns Hopkins FTIC core, DNA from the cultured CD4+ T cells underwent TCR sequencing with the Oncomine TCR Beta short-read assay. Genomic DNA was extracted from the cultured CD4+ T cells with the QIAamp micro DNA kit. Oncomine TCR Beta libraries from cultured CD4+ T cells were pooled using unique dual indexes and sequenced on an Illumina iSeq 100. The paper's processing steps were these. Non-productive sequences were removed, and CDR3s that did not start with C, did not end with F or W, or were shorter than 7 amino acids were discarded. Antigen-specific clonotypes were identified with the MANAFEST web application by comparing peptide-stimulated wells with reference and other culture wells. Positive clones required FDR below 0.05, an odds ratio above 5, and productive frequency above 0.1% in at least two of three replicate wells. A clonotype counted as cross-reactive if it showed significant expansion both in the SARS-CoV-2 spike wells and in at least one common cold coronavirus spike condition. Similarity between CDR3 sequences was evaluated in R version 3.6.1 using Levenshtein distances (stringdist) and unrooted phylogenetic trees (ape). The public reads were quality trimmed at Q25 with fastp and then assembled into clones with MiXCR by TCRdb, keeping productive beta chains. A single entry per CDR3 protein holds the most common genes and DNA from its merged rows. For this entry, the V and J calls and clone size follow TCRdb and not the study's own pipeline. This sample has about 9,700 distinct CDR3 sequences in its table, and 60% of those were observed once. The ten largest clones capture roughly 23% of the sample.

The record originates from a study of vaccination and CD4 T cells after COVID-19 (dated by TCRdb to 2022 to 2024). Notes on the research overall: The convalescent cohort comprised six males and four females, including two Hispanic individuals, seven Caucasians, two Asians and one multiracial person. Two doses of either the Pfizer-BioNTech BNT162b2 vaccine (n=8) or the Moderna mRNA-1273 vaccine (n=2) were administered to participants. Post-COVID blood samples from convalescent patients were collected a median of around 110 days after diagnosis, with a range of roughly 35 to 180 days. Post-vaccine blood samples were obtained a median of approximately 74 days after the second vaccine dose, with a range of roughly 13 to 250 days. The cultures were stimulated with overlapping spike peptide pools from SARS-CoV-2 and from the common cold coronaviruses HCoV-NL63, HCoV-OC43 and HCoV-229E. As controls, cultures received a CEFX viral epitope pool (the positive control), an HIV-1 Nef peptide pool (the negative control), or no peptide at all. In ten to eleven COVID-19 convalescent patients and a few infection-naive healthy vaccine recipients, the spike-specific CD4+ TCR repertoire before mRNA vaccination was compared with the repertoire after mRNA vaccination. Memory CD4+ T cell crossreactivity between SARS-CoV-2 and common cold coronavirus spike proteins was assessed at the TCR clonotype level in an earlier paper using these donors.

The trim is 2 bases for V and 0 bases for J, with a gap of 10 bases between the germline ends. The CDR3, cysteine through phenylalanine, is 15 amino acids long. Only the CDR3 region is kept as DNA, spanning 45 bases read in frame from base 1. From a lookup of the germline V gene, CDR1 and CDR2 are MNHEY and SVGEGT. The study at large found these results: An increase in the median number of SARS-CoV-2-reactive clonotypes from approximately 23 after infection to 38 after vaccination was observed, but the change was not found to be significant. Among convalescent patients, a median around 86% of the SARS-CoV-2-reactive clones seen after vaccination appeared only after vaccination, which suggests priming specific to the vaccine. Nearly all vaccine-specific clones in convalescent patients (304 of 307) were mono-reactive for SARS-CoV-2 spike rather than cross-reactive with common cold coronaviruses. The study included relatively few convalescent patients and did not analyze early timepoints after natural infection.

The treatment or condition label of this sample denotes: 10-day PBMC culture with coronavirus spike peptide pools or control peptides (ViraFEST assay). CD4+ T cells from unexposed donors were collected before the COVID-19 pandemic (2011-2018). The study used the ViraFEST assay, which expanded antigen-specific T cells with peptide pools and then identified expanded clonotypes by TCR sequencing. Each well held about 1.8 million PBMCs cultured with roughly 10 ug/ml peptide pools in IMDM containing 5% human AB serum and roughly 10 IU/ml IL-2. On days 3 and 7, half of the culture medium was replaced with fresh IL-2-containing medium. CD4+ T cells were isolated after roughly 10 days of culture through negative selection using the EasySep CD4+ T cell isolation kit. As cell numbers permitted, CD4+ T cells from unexposed donors were tested for reactivity to SARS-CoV-2 S and N and to four common cold coronavirus spike pools. Ficoll-Paque Plus gradient centrifugation was used to isolate PBMCs from whole blood, and the isolated PBMCs were then either used fresh or cryopreserved at -140C. In general, triplicate wells were set up for every culture condition. The leukapheresis product for the unexposed donors was obtained through commercial purchase.

The sequence was collected from a human donor in good health. Sample: CD4+ T cells from blood, cultured in vitro. The rearranged chain carries TRBV6-2 or TRBV6-3 and TRBJ1-2, with TRBD1 perhaps the D gene, on 6 matching bases. Read as DNA, the sequence is TGTGCCAGCAGTTACGGACAGCCATCTAACTATGGCTACACCTTC. It translates as CASSYGQPSNYGYTF.